These 31 T cell receptor beta chains were all obtained from the same sample, sequenced in a study of Graves' ophthalmopathy and Graves' hyperthyroidism. The TCR beta CDR3 regions underwent amplification from RNA transcripts. RT-PCR with HTBI primers came first, then second-round multiplex PCR. TCRdb reprocessed the multiplex PCR reads via MiXCR and lists one record per CDR3 protein. Of approximately 160,000 distinct CDR3 sequences listed, roughly 36% are singletons. The sequencing input was peripheral blood. The receptors come from a man younger than 40 with Graves' ophthalmopathy.

The count of this clonotype is one. The rearrangement links TRBV6-1 to TRBJ1-1; D is perhaps TRBD1 (5 bases). The CDR3 loop spans 14 amino acids. Trimming took off 5 bases at V and 6 bases at J, with 16 bases between the two ends. CDR1 is MNHNS and CDR2 is SASEGT in the germline V gene. CDR3 nucleotides: TGTGCCAGCAGTCCCCCGGGGCGGGGCTCTGAAGCTTTCTTT. It encodes CASSPPGRGSEAFF.

This rearrangement joins TRBV30 to TRBJ2-5, with 12 bases that match TRBD1. Germline V lookup: CDR1 GTSNPN, CDR2 SVGIG (reference sequence). The junction had 5 bases not matched to a gene; V was cut back by 2 bases and J by 4 bases. The CDR3 consists of 15 residues. This chain's CDR3 is CAWSPGTGGGETQYF. Written as DNA, the CDR3 is TGTGCCTGGAGTCCCGGGACAGGGGGCGGAGAGACCCAGTACTTC.

The table lists this clonotype with many counts. The CDR3 here is CASSWGPRGQPQHF. The CDR3 DNA follows: TGTGCCAGCAGTTGGGGACCAAGGGGGCAGCCCCAGCATTTT. The chain employs TRBV12-3 or TRBV12-4 and TRBJ1-5; tentatively, D is TRBD1 (6 bases). V was shortened by 4 bases and J by 7 bases, with 14 bases between the two germline ends. This CDR3 is 14 amino acids long.

V and J are TRBV5-6 and TRBJ1-5; TRBD1 is a possible D gene (5 bases). With 3 bases removed from V and 0 bases from J, the gap between germline ends came to 10 bases. Per the germline V gene, CDR1 is SGHDT and CDR2 is YYEEEE. The CDR3 is 15 residues long. CDR3 sequence reads: CASSSGHLSNQPQHF. The CDR3 DNA reads as TGTGCCAGCAGCTCCGGACACCTTAGCAATCAGCCCCAGCATTTT.

The genes are TRBV6-5 and TRBJ2-7, with D possibly TRBD2 on 6 matching bases. Germline V CDR1 and CDR2: MNHEY, SVGAGI. The CDR3 contains 14 residues. Trimming stripped 2 bases from V and 4 bases from J, with 12 bases between. The CDR3 region is CASSYRGVEYEQYF. CDR3 DNA sequence: TGTGCCAGCAGTTACCGCGGGGTAGAGTACGAGCAGTACTTC.

This clonotype appeared many times. The V gene is TRBV12-3 or TRBV12-4, the J gene TRBJ1-2; D possibly corresponds to TRBD1 (6 bases). The CDR3 spans 15 residues. Trimming removed 3 bases from V and 0 bases from J, with 11 bases in between. CDR3: CASSLAGATNYGYTF. In nucleotides, the CDR3 is TGTGCCAGCAGTTTGGCAGGGGCCACTAACTATGGCTACACCTTC.

This rearrangement joins TRBV28 to TRBJ1-5; no definite D call. This CDR3 region has 14 residues. The V and J ends lost 2 bases and 6 bases respectively, with 11 bases between them. Per the germline V gene, CDR1 is MDHEN and CDR2 is SYDVKM. The CDR3 region is CASSLRLRAQPQHF. For the CDR3, the DNA is TGTGCCAGCAGTTTACGTCTTAGGGCTCAGCCCCAGCATTTT.

This chain uses TRBV6-2 or TRBV6-3 with TRBJ2-5; a weak D match, TRBD2 (5 bases). CDR1 is MNHEY and CDR2 is SVGEGT in the germline V gene. Trimming pared 6 bases from V and 4 bases from J, leaving 18 bases between. The CDR3 spans 15 residues. As DNA, the CDR3 is TGTGCCAGCAGCCCCGCCAGCGGAGGTGGAGAGACCCAGTACTTC. This encodes CASSPASGGGETQYF.

The V and J genes are TRBV6-2 or TRBV6-3 and TRBJ1-1; D is possibly TRBD1 (5 bases). The CDR3 sequence is 12 residues long. Deletions cut 7 bases from V and 7 bases from J, with 13 bases between. Germline V gene data show CDR1 as MNHEY and CDR2 as SVGEGT. Here the CDR3 reads CASTYPTVEAFF. In nucleotides, the CDR3 is TGTGCCAGCACCTACCCGACAGTTGAAGCTTTCTTT.

This clonotype occurred many times. The chain uses TRBV28 and TRBJ1-5; 7 bases align to TRBD1. V shed 2 bases, J shed 0 bases, and the junction held 13 bases outside the gene matches. CDR3 length: 19 residues. Germline V gene sequence: CDR1 MDHEN, CDR2 SYDVKM. For the CDR3, the DNA is TGTGCCAGCAGTTTAGGAACATCAACCACAGGGGTTAGCAATCAGCCCCAGCATTTT. Translation: CASSLGTSTTGVSNQPQHF.

This clonotype was detected ten times or more. The chain is built from TRBV19 and TRBJ1-1, with D maybe TRBD1 (5 bases). The V gene's germline CDR1 is LNHDA and CDR2 SQIVND (reference sequence). V lost 8 bases and J lost 1, with 14 bases in between. This CDR3 comprises 14 residues. The CDR3 nucleotides are TGTGCCAGTGACTCCGGGACCAAGAACACTGAAGCTTTCTTT. This codes for CASDSGTKNTEAFF.

The rearrangement joins TRBV5-5 to TRBJ1-1; D is ambiguous. This CDR3 contains 15 residues. Trimming took 0 bases from V and 0 from J, leaving 9 bases between them. Per the germline V gene, CDR1 is SGHKS and CDR2 is YYEKEE (reference sequence). The CDR3 DNA reads TGTGCCAGCAGCTTGGGGCTACCTATGAACACTGAAGCTTTCTTT. Its protein product is CASSLGLPMNTEAFF.

The table lists this clonotype with a few counts. V is TRBV28 and J is TRBJ2-7; D unclear. V was cut by 3 bases and J by 6 bases, with 15 bases left in between. The germline CDR1 and CDR2 sequences are MDHEN and SYDVKM. There are 14 residues in the CDR3. CDR3 sequence reads: CASSFALGSSEQYF. In DNA form, the CDR3 reads TGTGCCAGCAGTTTCGCCCTGGGTTCTTCCGAGCAGTACTTC. The variable domain in full, with the rest retrieved from reference TRBV28 and TRBJ2-7, is DVKVTQSSRYLVKRTGEKVFLECVQDMDHENMFWYRQDPGLGLRLIYFSYDVKMKEKGDIPEGYSVSREKKERFSLILESASTNQTSMYLCASSFALGSSEQYFGPGTRLTVT.

The V and J genes are TRBV7-3 and TRBJ2-5; no clear D. CDR1 is SGHTA, CDR2 FQGTGA, per germline. Trimming took off 5 bases at V and 9 bases at J, with 19 bases between the two ends. The length of the CDR3 is 14 residues. The CDR3 here is CASSPLDGYGAQYF. Written as DNA, the CDR3 is TGTGCCAGCAGCCCACTGGACGGCTATGGGGCCCAGTACTTC.

This clonotype occurred many times. The gene calls are TRBV12-3 or TRBV12-4 and TRBJ1-5; D is uncertain. Trimming removed 1 base at V and 0 bases at J, with 7 bases between. The CDR3 runs 15 residues. CDR3 region: CASSLGTVSNQPQHF. The DNA of the CDR3 is TGTGCCAGCAGTTTAGGAACAGTTAGCAATCAGCCCCAGCATTTT.

This clonotype was counted ten times or more. The chain recombines TRBV30 with TRBJ1-1; D unresolved. Trimming took off 5 bases at V and 1 base at J, with 11 bases between the two ends. The CDR3 covers 13 residues. Germline values: CDR1 GTSNPN, CDR2 SVGIG (reference sequence). The CDR3 nucleotides read TGTGCCTGGCGCCGCGACGGGAACACTGAAGCTTTCTTT. It codes for CAWRRDGNTEAFF.

The table lists this clonotype with many counts. The chain couples TRBV12-3 or TRBV12-4 to TRBJ1-2; possible D gene TRBD1, 6 bases. Trimming shortened V by 6 bases and J by 5 bases, and 13 bases separated the two germline ends. This CDR3 has 13 amino acids. The CDR3 region is CASSPGRGYGYTF. The CDR3, as DNA: TGTGCCAGCAGCCCGGGGAGGGGGTATGGCTACACCTTC.

This clonotype has a count of ten or more. This chain joins TRBV15 and TRBJ2-7; tentatively, D is TRBD1 (7 bases). The V gene lost 4 bases and the J gene lost 0 bases, with 13 bases spanning the gap. Per the germline V gene, CDR1 is LNHNV and CDR2 is YYDKDF (reference sequence). CDR3 length equals 15 residues. In DNA, the CDR3 is TGTGCCACCAGCACGCGGGACAGCCTCTCCTACGAGCAGTACTTC. Its protein product is CATSTRDSLSYEQYF. Variable domain in full (rest from reference TRBV15 and TRBJ2-7): DAMVIQNPRYQVTQFGKPVTLSCSQTLNHNVMYWYQQKSSQAPKLLFHYYDKDFNNEADTPDNFQSRRPNTSFCFLDIRSPGLGDTAMYLCATSTRDSLSYEQYFGPGTRLTVT.

At least ten counts were recorded for this clonotype. This chain links TRBV12-3 or TRBV12-4 with TRBJ2-5; TRBD2 agrees at 15 bases. The CDR3 consists of 15 residues. Trimming cost V 5 bases and J 4 bases; bases outside gene matches: 2. The CDR3 sequence: CASSLGLAGGETQYF. The CDR3 DNA reads as TGTGCCAGCAGTCTGGGACTAGCGGGAGGAGAGACCCAGTACTTC.

This clonotype has a count of ten or more. The gene calls are TRBV6-2 or TRBV6-3 and TRBJ2-2, with D possibly being TRBD1 or TRBD2 (5 bases each). This CDR3 is 19 amino acids long. Germline CDR1 MNHEY, CDR2 SVGEGT. V dropped 2 bases and J dropped 6 bases, with 25 bases sitting between them. The DNA for the CDR3 is TGTGCCAGCAGTTACCCGGTAGAGGATAGGGACCGAAGGTCCGGGGAGCTGTTTTTT. It encodes CASSYPVEDRDRRSGELFF.

The rearrangement links TRBV10-3 to TRBJ1-5; D not resolved. Looked up from germline, CDR1 is ENHRY and CDR2 is SYGVKD. The germline V and J ends were trimmed by 2 bases and 4 bases, with 15 bases remaining between them. CDR3 size: 16 residues. CDR3 DNA: TGTGCCATCAGTGAGGACGAAGGGCGACAAAATCAGCCCCAGCATTTT. Its protein product is CAISEDEGRQNQPQHF.

This clonotype was detected a few times. The rearrangement joins TRBV6-1 to TRBJ2-7, with unresolved D. The CDR3 has 11 amino acids. V was pared by 1 base and J by 5 bases, with 3 bases between. The germline CDR1 and CDR2 sequences are MNHNS and SASEGT. CDR3 bases: TGTGCCAGCAGTGAAGTGGACGAGCAGTACTTC. It codes for CASSEVDEQYF.

This clonotype was detected ten times or more. The V gene is TRBV7-8, the J gene TRBJ2-2, with 10 bases identical to TRBD2. CDR1 SGHVS and CDR2 FQNEAQ come from the germline V gene. The CDR3 covers 18 residues. J gave up 5 bases and V 5 bases, and 14 bases lay outside the gene matches. The CDR3: CASSPRTLAGVRTGELFF. In DNA, the CDR3 is TGTGCCAGCAGCCCTAGGACTCTAGCGGGAGTACGGACCGGGGAGCTGTTTTTT. Combining the CDR3 with reference TRBV7-8 and TRBJ2-2 gives the whole variable domain GAGVSQSPRYKVAKRGQDVALRCDPISGHVSLFWYQQALGQGPEFLTYFQNEAQLDKSGLPSDRFFAERPEGSVSTLKIQRTQQEDSAVYLCASSPRTLAGVRTGELFFGEGSRLTVL.

This clonotype was seen many times. This sequence joins TRBV2 and TRBJ2-7; D might be TRBD2 (6 bases). Germline V CDR1 and CDR2: SNHLY, FYNNEI. V was pared by 1 base and J by 0 bases, with 10 bases between. The CDR3 is 15 residues long. The CDR3, as DNA: TGTGCCAGCAGTGAAGTCGCTAGCGTCTCCTACGAGCAGTACTTC. Its protein is CASSEVASVSYEQYF.

The chain employs TRBV28 and TRBJ1-5; D gene unclear. This CDR3 region has 14 residues. The V and J ends lost 6 bases and 2 bases respectively, with 11 bases between them. Per the germline V gene, CDR1 is MDHEN and CDR2 is SYDVKM. CDR3 bases: TGTGCCAGCAGGACATACACCGGCAATCAGCCCCAGCATTTT. Translating gives CASRTYTGNQPQHF.

The chain is built from TRBV12-3 or TRBV12-4 and TRBJ1-1, with 7 nucleotides matching TRBD1. J was trimmed by 6 bases and V by 6 bases; bases with no gene match: 7. The CDR3 has 13 amino acids. The CDR3 reads CASSQRQGPEAFF. The CDR3 nucleotides are TGTGCCAGCAGCCAGCGACAGGGTCCTGAAGCTTTCTTT.

The chain employs TRBV13 and TRBJ2-7; 11 bases match TRBD2. Trimming took 2 bases from V and 6 from J; bases not matched to a gene: 9. From germline, CDR1 is PRHDT and CDR2 FYEKMQ (reference sequence). CDR3 length: 16 amino acids. CDR3 sequence (DNA): TGTGCCAGCAGCTTAACCACTAGCGGGGGCCCCCTCGAGCAGTACTTC. Its protein is CASSLTTSGGPLEQYF.

CDR3 nucleotides: TGTGCCAGCAGTTCAAGATATTCCTACGAGCAGTACTTC. This translates into CASSSRYSYEQYF. The chain is built from TRBV12-3 or TRBV12-4 and TRBJ2-7, with D hard to call. This CDR3 is built from 13 residues. V was trimmed by 4 bases and J by 1 base, leaving 8 bases between them.

This rearrangement joins TRBV12-3 or TRBV12-4 to TRBJ1-2; unclear D gene. V lost 3 bases to trimming and J lost 3 bases, with 11 bases between them. The CDR3 is made up of 14 amino acids. This CDR3 reads CASSFVRPYYGYTF. The CDR3 DNA reads as TGTGCCAGCAGTTTTGTCAGGCCTTACTATGGCTACACCTTC.

This clonotype was counted between two and nine times. The V call is TRBV12-3 or TRBV12-4, the J call TRBJ2-5; 7 bases are a match to TRBD2. V was clipped by 6 bases and J by 5 bases; unmatched bases: 9. The CDR3 has 14 amino acids. CDR3: CASRSLLATETQYF. In nucleotides, the CDR3 is TGTGCCAGCAGATCTCTACTAGCGACGGAGACCCAGTACTTC.

This clonotype has at least ten counts. The chain is built from TRBV19 and TRBJ1-1; D gene ambiguous. This CDR3 is 14 amino acids long. CDR1 LNHDA and CDR2 SQIVND come from the germline V gene (reference sequence). Trimming took 5 bases from V and 1 from J, leaving 11 bases between them. Here the CDR3 reads CASSLRAWNTEAFF. CDR3 coding DNA: TGTGCCAGTAGTCTGAGGGCTTGGAACACTGAAGCTTTCTTT.